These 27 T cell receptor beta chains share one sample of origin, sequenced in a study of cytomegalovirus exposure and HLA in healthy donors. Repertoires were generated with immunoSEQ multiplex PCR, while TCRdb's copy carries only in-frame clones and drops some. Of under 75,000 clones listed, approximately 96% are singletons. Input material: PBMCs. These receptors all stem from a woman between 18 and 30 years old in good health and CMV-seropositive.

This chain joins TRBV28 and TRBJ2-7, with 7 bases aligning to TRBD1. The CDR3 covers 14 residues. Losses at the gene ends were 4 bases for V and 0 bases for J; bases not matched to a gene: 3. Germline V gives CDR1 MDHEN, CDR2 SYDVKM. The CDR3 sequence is CASSSDRTSYEQYF. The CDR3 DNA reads TGTGCCAGCAGTTCGGACAGGACCTCCTACGAGCAGTACTTC.

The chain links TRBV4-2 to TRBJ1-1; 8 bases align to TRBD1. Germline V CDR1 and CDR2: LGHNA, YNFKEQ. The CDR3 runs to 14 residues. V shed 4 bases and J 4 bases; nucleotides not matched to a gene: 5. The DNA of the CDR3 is TGTGCCAGCAGCCCGATAACAGGGGGCACTGAAGCTTTCTTT. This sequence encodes CASSPITGGTEAFF.

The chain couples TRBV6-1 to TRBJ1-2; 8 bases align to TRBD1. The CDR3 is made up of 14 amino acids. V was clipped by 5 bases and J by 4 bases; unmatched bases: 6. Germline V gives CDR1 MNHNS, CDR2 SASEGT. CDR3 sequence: CASSLQGAGYGYTF. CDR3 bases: TGTGCCAGCAGTCTTCAGGGGGCAGGCTATGGCTACACCTTC.

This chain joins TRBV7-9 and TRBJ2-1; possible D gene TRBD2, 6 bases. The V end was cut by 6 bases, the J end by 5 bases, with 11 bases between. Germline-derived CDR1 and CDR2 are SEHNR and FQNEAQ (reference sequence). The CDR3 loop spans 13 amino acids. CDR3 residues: CASRFGGNNEQFF. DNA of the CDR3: TGTGCCAGCAGGTTCGGAGGGAACAATGAGCAGTTCTTC.

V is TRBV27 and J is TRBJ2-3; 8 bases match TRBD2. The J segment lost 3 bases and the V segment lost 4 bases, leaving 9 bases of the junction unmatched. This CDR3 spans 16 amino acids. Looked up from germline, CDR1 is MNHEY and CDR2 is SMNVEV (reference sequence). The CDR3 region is CASSWGLPGGTDTQYF. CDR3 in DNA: TGTGCCAGCAGTTGGGGCCTGCCGGGAGGGACAGATACGCAGTATTTT.

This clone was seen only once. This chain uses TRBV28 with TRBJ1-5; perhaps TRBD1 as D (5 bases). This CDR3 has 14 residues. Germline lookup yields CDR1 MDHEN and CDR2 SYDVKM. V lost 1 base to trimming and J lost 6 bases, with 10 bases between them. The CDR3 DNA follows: TGTGCCAGCAGTTTATTACGGGGGATTCAGCCCCAGCATTTT. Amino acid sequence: CASSLLRGIQPQHF.

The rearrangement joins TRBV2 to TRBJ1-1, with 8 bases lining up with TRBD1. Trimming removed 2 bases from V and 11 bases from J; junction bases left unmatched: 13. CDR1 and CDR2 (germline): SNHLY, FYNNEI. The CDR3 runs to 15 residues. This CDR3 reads CASSESPSEGQDAFF. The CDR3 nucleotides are TGTGCCAGCAGTGAATCCCCCAGCGAGGGACAGGATGCTTTCTTT. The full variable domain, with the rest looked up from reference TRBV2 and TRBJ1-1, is EPEVTQTPSHQVTQMGQEVILRCVPISNHLYFYWYRQILGQKVEFLVSFYNNEISEKSEIFDDQFSVERPDGSNFTLKIRSTKLEDSAMYFCASSESPSEGQDAFFGQGTRLTVV.

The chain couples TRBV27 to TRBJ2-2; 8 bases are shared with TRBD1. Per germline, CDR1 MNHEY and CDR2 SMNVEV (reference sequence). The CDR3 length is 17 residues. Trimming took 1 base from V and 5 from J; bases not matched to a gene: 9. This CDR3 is CASSLLGFRGQTGELFF. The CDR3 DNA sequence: TGTGCCAGCAGTTTATTAGGTTTCAGGGGGCAAACCGGGGAGCTGTTTTTT.

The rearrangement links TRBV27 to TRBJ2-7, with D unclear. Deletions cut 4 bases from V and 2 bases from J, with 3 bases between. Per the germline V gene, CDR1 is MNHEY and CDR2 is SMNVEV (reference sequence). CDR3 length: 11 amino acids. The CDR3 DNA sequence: TGTGCCAGCAGTTCCACCTACGAGCAGTACTTC. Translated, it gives CASSSTYEQYF.

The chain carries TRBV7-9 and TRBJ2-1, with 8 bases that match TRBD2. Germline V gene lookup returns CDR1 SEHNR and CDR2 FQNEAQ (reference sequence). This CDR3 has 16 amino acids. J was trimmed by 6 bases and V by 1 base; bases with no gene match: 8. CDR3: CASSLGSGSLSNEQFF. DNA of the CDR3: TGTGCCAGCAGCTTAGGGAGCGGGAGTTTGTCCAATGAGCAGTTCTTC.

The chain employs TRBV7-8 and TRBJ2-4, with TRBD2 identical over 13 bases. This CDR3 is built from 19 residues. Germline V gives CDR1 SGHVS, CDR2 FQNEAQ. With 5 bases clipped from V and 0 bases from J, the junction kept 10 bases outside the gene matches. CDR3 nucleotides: TGTGCCAGCAGCCGAGGACTAGCGGGAGCGTTTCTAGCCAAAAACATTCAGTACTTC. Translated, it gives CASSRGLAGAFLAKNIQYF.

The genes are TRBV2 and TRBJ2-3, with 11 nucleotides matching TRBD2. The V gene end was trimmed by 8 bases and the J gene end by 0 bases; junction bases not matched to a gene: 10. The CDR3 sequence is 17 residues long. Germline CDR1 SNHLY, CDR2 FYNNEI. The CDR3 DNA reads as TGTGCCAGCTTAGTAGCGGGAGGGCTCGGTAGCACAGATACGCAGTATTTT. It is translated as CASLVAGGLGSTDTQYF. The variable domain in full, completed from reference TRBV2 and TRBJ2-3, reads EPEVTQTPSHQVTQMGQEVILRCVPISNHLYFYWYRQILGQKVEFLVSFYNNEISEKSEIFDDQFSVERPDGSNFTLKIRSTKLEDSAMYFCASLVAGGLGSTDTQYFGPGTRLTVL.

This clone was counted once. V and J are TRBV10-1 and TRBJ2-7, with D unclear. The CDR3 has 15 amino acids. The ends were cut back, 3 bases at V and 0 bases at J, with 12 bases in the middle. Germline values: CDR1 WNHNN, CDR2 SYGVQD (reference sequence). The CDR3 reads CASSDPPGLSYEQYF. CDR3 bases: TGCGCCAGCAGTGATCCTCCAGGTCTCTCCTACGAGCAGTACTTC.

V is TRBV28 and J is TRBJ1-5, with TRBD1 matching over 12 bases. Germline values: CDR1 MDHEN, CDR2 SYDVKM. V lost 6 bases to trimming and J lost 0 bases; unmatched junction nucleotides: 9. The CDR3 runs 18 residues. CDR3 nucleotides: TGTGCCAGCAGCCGGGGGGACAGGGGGCGAAATAGCAATCAGCCCCAGCATTTT. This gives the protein CASSRGDRGRNSNQPQHF.

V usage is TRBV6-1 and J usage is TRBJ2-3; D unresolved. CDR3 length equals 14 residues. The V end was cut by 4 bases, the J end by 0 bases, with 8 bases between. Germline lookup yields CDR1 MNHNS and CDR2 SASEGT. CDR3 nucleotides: TGTGCCAGCAGTGGATCGACAAGCACAGATACGCAGTATTTT. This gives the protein CASSGSTSTDTQYF.

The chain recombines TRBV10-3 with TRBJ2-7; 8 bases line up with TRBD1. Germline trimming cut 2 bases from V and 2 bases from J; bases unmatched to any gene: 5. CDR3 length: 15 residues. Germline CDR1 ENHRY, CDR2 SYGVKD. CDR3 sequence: CAISEPGQGPYEQYF. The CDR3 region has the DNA TGTGCCATCAGTGAGCCCGGACAGGGCCCCTACGAGCAGTACTTC.

The CDR3 bases are TGTGCCAGCTCACCCAGGTCCCAGCGGGGGGTAAGCTCCTACAATGAGCAGTTCTTC. Its protein is CASSPRSQRGVSSYNEQFF. V and J are TRBV18 and TRBJ2-1; 9 bases are shared with TRBD2. The V segment lost 3 bases and the J segment 0 bases; nucleotides outside the gene matches: 12. This CDR3 has 19 residues. Germline loops: CDR1 KGHSH, CDR2 LQKENI.

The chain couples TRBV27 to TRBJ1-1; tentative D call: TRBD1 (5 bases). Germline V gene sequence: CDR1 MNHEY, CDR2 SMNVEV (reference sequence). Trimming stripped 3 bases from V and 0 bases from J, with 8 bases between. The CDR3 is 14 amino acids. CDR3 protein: CASSFTGLNTEAFF. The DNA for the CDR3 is TGTGCCAGCAGTTTTACAGGCCTGAACACTGAAGCTTTCTTT.

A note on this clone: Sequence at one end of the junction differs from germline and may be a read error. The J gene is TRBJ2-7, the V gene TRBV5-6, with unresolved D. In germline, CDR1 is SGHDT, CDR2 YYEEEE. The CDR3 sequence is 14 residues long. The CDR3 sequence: CASTLGGNPYEQYF. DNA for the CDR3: TGTGCCAGCACCTTGGGCGGTAATCCCTACGAGCAGTACTTC. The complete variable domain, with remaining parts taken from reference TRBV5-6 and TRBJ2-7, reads DAGVTQSPTHLIKTRGQQVTLRCSPKSGHDTVSWYQQALGQGPQFIFQYYEEEERQRGNFPDRFSGHQFPNYSSELNVNALLLGDSALYLCASTLGGNPYEQYFGPGTRLTVT.

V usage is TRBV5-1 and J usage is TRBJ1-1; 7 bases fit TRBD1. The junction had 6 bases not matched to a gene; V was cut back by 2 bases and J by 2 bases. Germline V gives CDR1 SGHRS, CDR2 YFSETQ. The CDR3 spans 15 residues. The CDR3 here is CASSLRTGANTEAFF. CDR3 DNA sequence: TGCGCCAGCAGCTTAAGGACAGGAGCTAACACTGAAGCTTTCTTT.

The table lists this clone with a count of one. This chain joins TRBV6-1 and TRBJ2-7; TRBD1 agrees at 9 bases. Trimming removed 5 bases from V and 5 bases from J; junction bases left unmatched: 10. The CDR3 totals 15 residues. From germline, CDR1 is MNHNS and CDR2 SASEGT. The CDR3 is CASSLLQGAIDEQYF. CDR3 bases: TGTGCCAGCAGTCTTCTACAGGGGGCCATCGACGAGCAGTACTTC.

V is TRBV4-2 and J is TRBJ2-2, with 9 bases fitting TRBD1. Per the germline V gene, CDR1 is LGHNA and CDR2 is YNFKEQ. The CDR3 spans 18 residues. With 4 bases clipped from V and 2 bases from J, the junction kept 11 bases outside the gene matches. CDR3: CASSLRGGTGSNTGELFF. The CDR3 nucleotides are TGTGCCAGCAGCCTTAGAGGTGGGACAGGGTCTAACACCGGGGAGCTGTTTTTT.

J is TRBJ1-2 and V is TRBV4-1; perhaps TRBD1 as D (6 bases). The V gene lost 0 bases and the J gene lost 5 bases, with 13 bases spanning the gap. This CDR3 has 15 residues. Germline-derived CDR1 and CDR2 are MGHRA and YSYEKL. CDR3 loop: CASSQDWGGGYGYTF. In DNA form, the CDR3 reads TGCGCCAGCAGCCAAGATTGGGGGGGCGGGTATGGCTACACCTTC.

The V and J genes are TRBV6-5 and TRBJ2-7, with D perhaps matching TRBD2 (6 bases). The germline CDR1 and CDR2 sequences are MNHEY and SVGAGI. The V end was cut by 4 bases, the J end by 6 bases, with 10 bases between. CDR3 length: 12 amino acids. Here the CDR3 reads CASSWGLGEQYF. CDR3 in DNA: TGTGCCAGCAGTTGGGGACTCGGCGAGCAGTACTTC.

CDR3 in amino acids: CASSLGGRVNLEKLFF. The DNA of the CDR3 is TGTGCCAGCAGCTTAGGGGGGCGGGTTAACCTTGAAAAACTGTTTTTT. The chain links TRBV7-8 to TRBJ1-4, with D possibly being TRBD1 (6 bases). The germline V gene encodes CDR1 SGHVS and CDR2 FQNEAQ. V lost 1 base to trimming and J lost 7 bases, with 16 bases between them. This CDR3 contains 16 residues.

The DNA for the CDR3 is TGTGCCGTCCTGGGACTTCGGGAGCAGTACTTC. Translation: CAVLGLREQYF. J is TRBJ2-7 and V is TRBV2; perhaps TRBD2 as D (6 bases). The germline V gene encodes CDR1 SNHLY and CDR2 FYNNEI. The V end lost 11 bases, the J end lost 7 bases, and 15 bases lay between the germline ends. The CDR3 runs 11 residues. Together with reference TRBV2 and TRBJ2-7, the CDR3 gives the full variable domain: EPEVTQTPSHQVTQMGQEVILRCVPISNHLYFYWYRQILGQKVEFLVSFYNNEISEKSEIFDDQFSVERPDGSNFTLKIRSTKLEDSAMYFCAVLGLREQYFGPGTRLTVT.

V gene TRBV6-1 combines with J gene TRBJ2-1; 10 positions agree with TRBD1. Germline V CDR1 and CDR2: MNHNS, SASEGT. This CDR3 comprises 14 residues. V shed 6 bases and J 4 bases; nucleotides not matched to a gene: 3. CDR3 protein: CASRRQGAYNEQFF. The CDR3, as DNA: TGTGCCAGCAGACGACAGGGGGCTTACAATGAGCAGTTCTTC.